These T cell receptor beta chains were read from a single sample in a study of T cells after yellow fever vaccination. TCRdb reanalysed the 5' RACE reads using MiXCR and keeps one entry per CDR3 protein. The repertoire holds fewer than 650,000 distinct CDR3 sequences, with about a fifth as singletons. The starting material was PBMCs, obtained less than 25 days after the first yellow fever vaccination. The source is a man aged 18 to 29 who received the YFV17D yellow fever vaccine. CDR3s include the opening cysteine and the closing phenylalanine or tryptophan. Fields, in order: CDR3 protein, CDR3 DNA, V gene, D gene, clone size, J gene. A D gene is named only where the DNA matches it firmly. Size is omitted from some rows. Given values are once, few, many or a class for expanded clones.

CAGRTDQETQYF	TGTGCCGGAAGGACTGATCAAGAGACCCAGTACTTC	TRBV2	NA	NA	TRBJ2-5
CASRDRGQSGELFF	TGTGCCAGCAGGGACAGGGGGCAGAGCGGGGAGCTGTTTTTT	TRBV12-3/TRBV12-4	TRBD1	many	TRBJ2-2
CASSLPFGKQETQYF	TGTGCCAGCAGCCTGCCTTTCGGGAAGCAAGAGACCCAGTACTTC	TRBV7-2	NA	few	TRBJ2-5
CASSFPRRGWNEQFF	TGTGCCAGCAGTTTTCCCCGCAGGGGATGGAATGAGCAGTTCTTC	TRBV27	NA	NA	TRBJ2-1
CASRSAGTGSYNEQFF	TGTGCCAGCCGTTCCGCCGGGACAGGGTCTTACAATGAGCAGTTCTTC	TRBV7-2	TRBD1	many	TRBJ2-1
CASSRTGVGYQETQYF	TGTGCCAGCAGCCGAACAGGGGTGGGGTACCAAGAGACCCAGTACTTC	TRBV5-6	TRBD1	NA	TRBJ2-5
CSARTSIDTEAFF	TGCAGTGCTAGGACTTCGATCGACACTGAAGCTTTCTTT	TRBV20-1	NA	few	TRBJ1-1
CSARVYSGDRHGYTF	TGCAGTGCTAGGGTCTATTCTGGGGACAGACATGGCTACACCTTC	TRBV20-1	TRBD1	NA	TRBJ1-2
CASSLLRFSNQPQHF	TGCGCCAGCAGCTTGCTGAGGTTTAGCAATCAGCCCCAGCATTTT	TRBV5-1	NA	few	TRBJ1-5
CASEPMGSSYNEQFF	TGTGCCAGCGAGCCCATGGGGAGCTCCTACAATGAGCAGTTCTTC	TRBV2	NA	NA	TRBJ2-1
CASLRNMNTEAFF	TGTGCCAGCCTTAGGAACATGAACACTGAAGCTTTCTTT	TRBV2	NA	NA	TRBJ1-1
CASRQGQGRNEQYF	TGTGCCAGCAGACAGGGACAGGGTCGTAACGAGCAGTACTTC	TRBV6-1	TRBD1	NA	TRBJ2-7
CASSLAGGRGTQYF	TGTGCCAGCAGCTTAGCGGGGGGCAGGGGGACCCAGTACTTC	TRBV7-2	NA	NA	TRBJ2-5
CASSLVGASTDTQYF	TGTGCCAGCAGCTTAGTCGGGGCCAGCACAGATACGCAGTATTTT	TRBV7-2	NA	NA	TRBJ2-3
CASSLEGSHTIYF	TGTGCCAGCAGCTTAGAGGGGTCGCACACCATATATTTT	TRBV7-9	NA	many	TRBJ1-3
CATGGHNEQFF	TGTGCCACCGGGGGCCACAATGAGCAGTTCTTC	TRBV24-1	NA	few	TRBJ2-1
CASSLAVGGTRLTSYEQYF	TGCGCCAGCAGCTTGGCTGTAGGTGGAACTCGGTTAACTTCCTACGAGCAGTACTTC	TRBV5-1	NA	NA	TRBJ2-7
CASSRGAEPQHF	TGTGCCAGTAGCCGGGGAGCGGAGCCCCAGCATTTT	TRBV6-2/TRBV6-3	NA	NA	TRBJ1-5
CASSIKGQGRDGYTF	TGTGCCAGCAGCATAAAAGGACAGGGGAGGGATGGCTACACCTTC	TRBV6-1	TRBD1	few	TRBJ1-2
CASSTLSGGPYNEQFF	TGTGCCAGCAGTACCTTGTCGGGGGGGCCTTACAATGAGCAGTTCTTC	TRBV6-1	TRBD2	many	TRBJ2-1
CAKDNQPQHF	TGTGCCAAGGACAATCAGCCCCAGCATTTT	TRBV25-1	NA	many	TRBJ1-5
CASGLGRTLNEKLFF	TGCGCCAGCGGCTTAGGACGGACACTAAATGAAAAACTGTTTTTT	TRBV5-1	NA	NA	TRBJ1-4
CASSRQGELWKTQYF	TGTGCCAGCAGCCGACAGGGGGAGTTATGGAAGACCCAGTACTTC	TRBV12-3/TRBV12-4	TRBD1	many	TRBJ2-5
CASLRASSGNTIYF	TGTGCCAGCCTCAGGGCCAGCTCTGGAAACACCATATATTTT	TRBV12-3/TRBV12-4	NA	few	TRBJ1-3
CASSEGMNTGELFF	TGTGCCAGCAGTGAAGGGATGAACACCGGGGAGCTGTTTTTT	TRBV27	NA	NA	TRBJ2-2
CSVSGDTQYF	TGCAGCGTTTCCGGAGATACGCAGTATTTT	TRBV29-1	NA	NA	TRBJ2-3
CASSRQRKAFF	TGTGCCAGCAGCAGACAGAGAAAAGCTTTCTTT	TRBV6-2/TRBV6-3	NA	few	TRBJ1-1
CASSQSYGQAPYEQYF	TGCGCCAGCAGCCAAAGCTACGGACAGGCCCCCTACGAGCAGTACTTC	TRBV4-3	TRBD1	few	TRBJ2-7
CASSSSLAGGQVQFF	TGTGCCAGCAGCTCCTCTTTGGCGGGGGGGCAGGTGCAGTTCTTC	TRBV5-6	TRBD2	NA	TRBJ2-1